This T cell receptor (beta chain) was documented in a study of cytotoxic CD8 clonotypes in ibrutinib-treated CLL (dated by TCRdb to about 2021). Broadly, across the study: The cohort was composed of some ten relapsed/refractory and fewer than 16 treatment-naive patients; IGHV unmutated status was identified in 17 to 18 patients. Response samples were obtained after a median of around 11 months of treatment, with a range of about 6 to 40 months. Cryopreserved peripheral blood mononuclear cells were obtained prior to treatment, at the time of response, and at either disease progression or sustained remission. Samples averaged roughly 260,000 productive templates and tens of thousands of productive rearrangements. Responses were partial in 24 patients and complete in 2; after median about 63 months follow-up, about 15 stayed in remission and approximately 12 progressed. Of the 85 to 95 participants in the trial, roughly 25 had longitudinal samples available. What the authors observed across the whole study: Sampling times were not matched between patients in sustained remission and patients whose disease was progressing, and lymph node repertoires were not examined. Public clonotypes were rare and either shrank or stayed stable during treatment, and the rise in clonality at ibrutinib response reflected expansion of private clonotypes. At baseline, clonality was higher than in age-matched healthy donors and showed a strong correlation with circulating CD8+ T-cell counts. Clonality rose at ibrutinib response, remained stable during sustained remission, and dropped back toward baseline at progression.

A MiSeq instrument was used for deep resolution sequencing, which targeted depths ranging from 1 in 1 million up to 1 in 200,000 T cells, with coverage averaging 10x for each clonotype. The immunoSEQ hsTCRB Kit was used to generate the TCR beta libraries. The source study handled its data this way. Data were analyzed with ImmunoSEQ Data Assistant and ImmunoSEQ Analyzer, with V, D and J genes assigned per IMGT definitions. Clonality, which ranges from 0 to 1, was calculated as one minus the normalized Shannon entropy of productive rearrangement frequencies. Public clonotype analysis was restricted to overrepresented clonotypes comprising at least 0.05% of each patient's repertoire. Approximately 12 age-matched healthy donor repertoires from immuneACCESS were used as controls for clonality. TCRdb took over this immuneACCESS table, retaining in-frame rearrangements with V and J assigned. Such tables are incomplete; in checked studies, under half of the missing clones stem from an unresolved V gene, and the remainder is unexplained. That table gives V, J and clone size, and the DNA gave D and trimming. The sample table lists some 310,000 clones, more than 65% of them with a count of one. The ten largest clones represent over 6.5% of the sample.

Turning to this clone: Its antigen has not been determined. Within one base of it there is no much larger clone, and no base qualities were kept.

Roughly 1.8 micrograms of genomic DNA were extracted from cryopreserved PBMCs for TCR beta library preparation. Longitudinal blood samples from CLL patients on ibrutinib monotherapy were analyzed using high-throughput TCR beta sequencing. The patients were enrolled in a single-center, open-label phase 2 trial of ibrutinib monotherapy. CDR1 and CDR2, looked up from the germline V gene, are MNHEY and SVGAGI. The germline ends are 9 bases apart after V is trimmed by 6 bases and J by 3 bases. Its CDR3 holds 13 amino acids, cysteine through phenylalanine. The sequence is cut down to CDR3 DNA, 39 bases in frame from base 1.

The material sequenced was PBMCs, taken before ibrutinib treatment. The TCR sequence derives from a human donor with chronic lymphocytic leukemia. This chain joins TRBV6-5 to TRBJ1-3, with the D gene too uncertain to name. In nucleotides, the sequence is TGTGCCAGCAGACGTACTCGTGGAAACACCATATATTTT. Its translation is CASRRTRGNTIYF.